What follows is one TCR beta chain and its context. What it recognizes is unknown. Assays covered roughly 100,000 TCR templates per sample. Clones were sequenced by immunoSEQ multiplex PCR, and TCRdb holds only the in-frame ones, with some missing. Here the sample spans approximately 94,000 clones, roughly 96% being singletons. This sample was included in a study of siplizumab effects on memory and regulatory T cells. Study observations and caveats: Unstimulated naive T cells seemed to show more diversity than memory cells did, and they also seemed to be among the major contributors to the alloresponse. The authors did not confirm suppressive function in proliferating Tregs from siplizumab cultures.

Germline V gene sequence: CDR1 SGHNT, CDR2 YYREEE (reference sequence). This CDR3 has 11 residues. V shed 3 bases and J shed 4 bases, with 4 bases lying between them. The source of this sequence is a human donor in good health. This sequence joins TRBV5-4 and TRBJ2-5, with D hard to call. The sequenced sample consisted of naive CD4+ T cells sorted from blood. In nucleotides, the CDR3 is TGTGCCAGCAGCTCGGGAGAGACCCAGTACTTC. Translated: CASSSGETQYF.